This TCR beta chain was profiled in a study of T cell changes during pregnancy in multiple sclerosis. Assay used: immunoSEQ multiplex PCR; TCRdb lists only in-frame clones, some missing. The data show about 73,000 clones, about 90% seen once. Here the sequenced sample was peripheral blood, taken after pregnancy. This sequence was found in a female donor in good health, enrolled as a control in a pregnancy study.

This CDR3 reads CAWATGLAFHEQFF. The CDR3 DNA follows: TGTGCCTGGGCGACGGGACTAGCGTTCCATGAGCAGTTCTTC. The J gene is TRBJ2-1, the V gene TRBV30; TRBD2 matches 10 bases. Germline V gene sequence: CDR1 GTSNPN, CDR2 SVGIG (reference sequence). The CDR3 runs 14 residues. V was clipped by 5 bases and J by 8 bases; unmatched bases: 9.